This T cell receptor beta chain was documented in a study of glioma-infiltrating T cells after dendritic cell vaccination. Study-wide context: Three intradermal dendritic cell vaccine injections were given every two weeks.

Some clones are missing from TCRdb's copy, which holds only in-frame ones; the method was immunoSEQ multiplex PCR. There are about 94,000 clones in the sample; 75% to 90% occur only once, and around 5.4% lies in the top ten. Described time point: after dendritic cell vaccination, including at tumor progression/relapse. Isocitrate dehydrogenase mutation was absent in all glioblastoma patients. The CDR3 sequence is 13 residues long. Per the germline V gene, CDR1 is SGDLS and CDR2 is YYNGEE. Trimming left V 0 bases short and J 6 bases short, with 9 bases between. The sequence was collected from a human donor with glioblastoma. The chain is built from TRBV9 and TRBJ1-1, with unresolved D. The sample consisted of blood, taken after dendritic cell vaccination. The CDR3 spells CASSVGAVPEAFF. The CDR3 coding sequence is TGTGCCAGCAGCGTAGGGGCAGTACCTGAAGCTTTCTTT.